Following are 11 T cell receptor beta chains from one sample sequenced in a study of cytomegalovirus exposure and HLA in healthy donors. A multiplex PCR was run with 60 Vbeta primers and 13 Jbeta primers. Some clones are missing from TCRdb's copy, which holds only in-frame ones; the method was immunoSEQ multiplex PCR. Of 200,000 to 300,000 clones in the sample, approximately 85% were seen once. Sample: PBMCs. These receptors came from a girl aged 2 to 9 in good health and CMV-seronegative.

The rearrangement links TRBV6-4 to TRBJ2-2, with a tentative D call TRBD2 (5 bases). This CDR3 has 14 amino acids. The V end lost 7 bases, the J end lost 0 bases, and 9 bases lay between the germline ends. Germline CDR1 is MRHNA and CDR2 is SNTAGT. CDR3 amino acids: CASKADANTGELFF. The CDR3 bases are TGTGCCAGCAAAGCGGACGCGAACACCGGGGAGCTGTTTTTT.

In DNA, the CDR3 is TGTGCCAGCAGCGTCGGCTCATTTCGGGGGGGCGACGAGCAGTACTTC. Translated: CASSVGSFRGGDEQYF. The chain carries TRBV9 and TRBJ2-7; 8 bases are a match to TRBD2. The CDR3 covers 16 residues. The V segment lost 2 bases and the J segment 5 bases; nucleotides outside the gene matches: 12. Germline values: CDR1 SGDLS, CDR2 YYNGEE.

The chain couples TRBV6-1 to TRBJ1-1; D remains unclear. The germline gives CDR1 MNHNS, CDR2 SASEGT. CDR3 length equals 13 residues. The germline V and J ends were trimmed by 0 bases and 1 base, with 3 bases remaining between them. The CDR3 DNA sequence: TGTGCCAGCAGTGAAGCTAAGAACACTGAAGCTTTCTTT. Protein: CASSEAKNTEAFF.

The rearrangement joins TRBV15 to TRBJ1-4; 7 bases align to TRBD1. The CDR3 is 16 residues long. CDR1 and CDR2 from the germline V gene are LNHNV and YYDKDF (reference sequence). V was clipped by 3 bases and J by 3 bases; unmatched bases: 7. The CDR3: CATSRAGGTANEKLFF. The CDR3 DNA is TGTGCCACCAGCAGGGCTGGGGGGACAGCTAATGAAAAACTGTTTTTT.

This chain connects TRBV6-5 to TRBJ1-5, with 8 bases aligning to TRBD1. The length of the CDR3 is 14 residues. The germline V gene encodes CDR1 MNHEY and CDR2 SVGAGI. V dropped 6 bases and J dropped 5; count of bases not matched to a gene: 6. The CDR3 sequence is CASSRQGTDQPQHF. The CDR3 DNA reads as TGTGCCAGCAGCCGACAGGGGACTGATCAGCCCCAGCATTTT.

In its sample, this clone was seen a few times. This chain connects TRBV7-9 to TRBJ1-4; no clear D. V was pared by 2 bases and J by 5 bases, with 18 bases between. Germline loops: CDR1 SEHNR, CDR2 FQNEAQ (reference sequence). The CDR3 contains 17 residues. The CDR3 loop reads CASSLISRLRLNEKLFF. CDR3 sequence (DNA): TGTGCCAGCAGCTTAATTTCTCGCCTACGCCTCAATGAAAAACTGTTTTTT.

The rearrangement links TRBV6-5 to TRBJ2-2; D is perhaps TRBD2 (5 bases). Deletions cut 2 bases from V and 1 base from J, with 8 bases between. There are 15 residues in the CDR3. Germline-derived CDR1 and CDR2 are MNHEY and SVGAGI. The CDR3 spells CASSYKRKNTGELFF. CDR3 sequence (DNA): TGTGCCAGCAGTTACAAGCGGAAGAACACCGGGGAGCTGTTTTTT.

The chain recombines TRBV9 with TRBJ2-7, with 12 bases matching TRBD2. The CDR3 covers 14 residues. With 0 bases clipped from V and 8 bases from J, the junction kept 3 bases outside the gene matches. The germline CDR1 and CDR2 sequences are SGDLS and YYNGEE. The CDR3 sequence is CASSVGTSGRKQYF. In nucleotides, the CDR3 is TGTGCCAGCAGCGTAGGTACTAGCGGGAGGAAGCAGTACTTC.

Only one count was recorded for this clone. The chain carries TRBV25-1 and TRBJ1-6; 7 positions match TRBD1. The CDR3 sequence is 12 residues long. The V gene's germline CDR1 is MGHDK and CDR2 SYGVNS. J gave up 7 bases and V 6 bases, and 0 bases lay outside the gene matches. CDR3 bases: TGTGCCAGCAGGGGACAGAATTCACCCCTCCACTTT. Translation gives CASRGQNSPLHF.

The table lists this clone with a count of one. The rearrangement uses TRBV5-6 and TRBJ2-3, with 8 nucleotides matching TRBD1. The CDR3 covers 15 residues. J lost 4 bases, V lost 3 bases, and 7 bases had no gene match. Germline V lookup: CDR1 SGHDT, CDR2 YYEEEE. CDR3 nucleotide sequence: TGTGCCAGCAGCTCAGGACAGGGTTCCCCAGATACGCAGTATTTT. It translates to CASSSGQGSPDTQYF.

The V gene is TRBV19, the J gene TRBJ2-7, with a tentative D call TRBD1 (5 bases). The CDR3 has 13 amino acids. Germline V CDR1 and CDR2: LNHDA, SQIVND (reference sequence). V lost 4 bases, J lost 5 bases, and 12 bases lay in between. The CDR3 DNA follows: TGTGCCAGTAGTAGGATAGGGGTCGACGAGCAGTACTTC. It is translated as CASSRIGVDEQYF.